This T cell receptor beta chain was found in a study of blood T cells in healthy people across ages. The V gene's germline CDR1 is SGHTA and CDR2 FQGNSA. This CDR3 region has 16 residues. With 5 bases removed from V and 7 bases from J, the gap between germline ends came to 23 bases. The extraction recovered at least 5.5 micrograms of total RNA per sample. Through a sample-barcoded 5' primer and a J-beta primer mix, a second PCR was run for roughly 6 to 12 cycles. Each cDNA molecule, via a template-switch adaptor with 12 random nucleotides, was tagged. Researchers report that each sample yielded at least 2.5 million CDR3-containing paired-end reads. TCRdb re-called the 5' RACE reads with MiXCR, one entry per CDR3 protein. The sample lists around 870,000 distinct CDR3 sequences; about 28% were seen once. Study outcomes and limitations: Older individuals had lower TCR beta diversity per million T cells (the decline was roughly linear).

This clonotype was recorded at least ten times. The antigen is not known. Input material: blood. The V call is TRBV7-2, the J call TRBJ2-5, with D possibly called TRBD1 or TRBD2 (5 bases each). This clonotype was obtained from a woman of 80 years or more in good health. The CDR3 here is CASSQRSGGGRGTQYF. Written as DNA, the CDR3 is TGTGCCAGCAGCCAAAGGTCAGGAGGAGGAAGGGGGACCCAGTACTTC.